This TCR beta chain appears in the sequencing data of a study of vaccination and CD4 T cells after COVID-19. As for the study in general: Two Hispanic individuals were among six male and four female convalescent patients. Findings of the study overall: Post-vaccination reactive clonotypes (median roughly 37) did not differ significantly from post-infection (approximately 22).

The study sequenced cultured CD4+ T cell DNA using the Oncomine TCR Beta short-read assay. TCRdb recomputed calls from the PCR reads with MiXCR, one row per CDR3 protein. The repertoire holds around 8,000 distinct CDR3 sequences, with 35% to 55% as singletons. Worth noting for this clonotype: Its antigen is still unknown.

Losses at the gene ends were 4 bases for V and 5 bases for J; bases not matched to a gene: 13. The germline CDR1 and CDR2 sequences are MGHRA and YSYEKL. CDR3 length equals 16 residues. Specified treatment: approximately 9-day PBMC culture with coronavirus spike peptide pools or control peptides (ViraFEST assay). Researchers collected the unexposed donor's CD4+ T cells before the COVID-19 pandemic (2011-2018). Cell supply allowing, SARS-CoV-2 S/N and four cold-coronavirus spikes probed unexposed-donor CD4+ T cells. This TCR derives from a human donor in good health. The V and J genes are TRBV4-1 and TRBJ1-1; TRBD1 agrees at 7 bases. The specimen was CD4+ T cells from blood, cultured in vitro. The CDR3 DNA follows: TGCGCCAGCAGCCTACACCCGGCCAGGGGGAAAACTGAAGCTTTCTTT. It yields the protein CASSLHPARGKTEAFF.